Presented here are 28 T cell receptor beta chains from one specimen sequenced in a study of T cells in Graves' hyperthyroidism and ophthalmopathy. Template material for amplifying TCR beta CDR3 regions consisted of RNA transcripts. The HTBI primer set was used in a first-round RT-PCR of the TCR CDR3. TCRdb re-called the multiplex PCR reads through MiXCR, storing one row per CDR3 protein. The sample consists of a few hundred thousand distinct CDR3 sequences, 15% to 20% of them appearing once. Sequencing was done on a sample of blood. Source of these receptors: a woman between 35 and 50 years old with Graves' ophthalmopathy.

The rearrangement uses TRBV12-3 or TRBV12-4 and TRBJ1-1; no reliable D call. Trimming cost V 5 bases and J 5 bases, with 12 bases left between them. The CDR3 sequence is 13 residues long. The DNA for the CDR3 is TGTGCCAGCAGTAGCACCCAAGGGACTGAAGCTTTCTTT. Translated, it gives CASSSTQGTEAFF.

This clonotype was recorded at least ten times. V and J are TRBV6-5 and TRBJ2-7; either TRBD1 or TRBD2 may fit D (5 bases each). The germline V and J ends were trimmed by 2 bases and 1 base, with 12 bases remaining between them. The CDR3 contains 15 residues. CDR1 is MNHEY, CDR2 SVGAGI, per germline. CDR3 region: CASSYRGQGSYEQYF. CDR3 in DNA: TGTGCCAGCAGTTACAGAGGGCAGGGATCCTACGAGCAGTACTTC.

This clonotype was seen repeatedly, ten times or more. V gene TRBV5-8 combines with J gene TRBJ1-5; unclear D gene. Trimming removed 3 bases from V and 0 bases from J, with 16 bases in between. Germline CDR1 and CDR2: SGHTS and YDEGEE. The CDR3 is made up of 17 amino acids. This CDR3 is CASSSHPTANSNQPQHF. CDR3 sequence (DNA): TGTGCCAGCAGCTCCCACCCTACAGCGAATAGCAATCAGCCCCAGCATTTT.

This clonotype was detected ten times or more. The gene calls are TRBV9 and TRBJ2-5, with TRBD1 matching 8 bases. J gave up 2 bases and V 4 bases, and 16 bases lay outside the gene matches. The CDR3 runs 18 residues. Germline CDR1 and CDR2: SGDLS and YYNGEE. This chain's CDR3 is CASSQTFQGTGEQETQYF. The DNA of the CDR3 is TGTGCCAGCAGCCAAACGTTCCAGGGGACAGGAGAACAAGAGACCCAGTACTTC.

The sample holds one count of this clonotype. This chain uses TRBV4-3 with TRBJ2-2, with D hard to call. The CDR3 extends over 14 amino acids. Germline CDR1 LGHNA, CDR2 YSLEER. V was trimmed by 3 bases and J by 0 bases, leaving 5 bases between them. The CDR3 DNA follows: TGCGCCAGCAGCCAGTCCACGAACACCGGGGAGCTGTTTTTT. Amino acid sequence: CASSQSTNTGELFF.

This clonotype was seen repeatedly, ten times or more. As DNA, the CDR3 is TGTGCCAGCAGTCAGGATGTCGGCATTCAATACGAGCAGTACTTC. It is translated as CASSQDVGIQYEQYF. V and J are TRBV28 and TRBJ2-7; no clear D. CDR3 size: 15 residues. V was pared by 5 bases and J by 4 bases, with 18 bases between. The germline CDR1 and CDR2 sequences are MDHEN and SYDVKM.

This clonotype was seen repeatedly, ten times or more. V usage is TRBV11-1 and J usage is TRBJ1-1, with 9 positions matching TRBD1. In germline, CDR1 is SGHAT, CDR2 FQDESV (reference sequence). CDR3 length equals 16 residues. The V and J ends lost 0 bases and 10 bases, in that order; junction bases with no gene match: 12. CDR3 sequence (DNA): TGTGCCAGCAGCTTAGCCGGGACAGGGAGGTTAGGCGGAGCTTTCTTT. This translates into CASSLAGTGRLGGAFF.

This clonotype was seen ten or more times. The rearrangement links TRBV13 to TRBJ1-1; possible D gene TRBD1, 6 bases. Per germline, CDR1 PRHDT and CDR2 FYEKMQ (reference sequence). Trimming removed 5 bases at V and 0 bases at J, with 13 bases between. The CDR3 spans 15 residues. The CDR3 spells CASSNRDTMNTEAFF. The CDR3 DNA sequence: TGTGCCAGCAGCAACCGGGACACCATGAACACTGAAGCTTTCTTT.

This clonotype was counted ten times or more. The CDR3 DNA follows: TGTGCCAGCAGCCGGTTTGGCTCTGGAAACACCATATATTTT. It encodes CASSRFGSGNTIYF. The chain joins TRBV13 to TRBJ1-3; D is undetermined. This CDR3 comprises 14 residues. Germline values: CDR1 PRHDT, CDR2 FYEKMQ (reference sequence). V lost 5 bases and J 0 bases, leaving 8 bases between the germline ends.

This clonotype was observed many times. The gene calls are TRBV20-1 and TRBJ1-1; no clear D. The length of the CDR3 is 14 residues. Trimming pared 3 bases from V and 4 bases from J, leaving 15 bases between. Germline V gene data show CDR1 as DFQATT and CDR2 as SNEGSKA (reference sequence). CDR3 coding DNA: TGCAGTGCTAGCGCGGGCCTTTCTCCCACTGAAGCTTTCTTT. Protein product: CSASAGLSPTEAFF.

The chain uses TRBV28 and TRBJ2-7; D assignment may be TRBD1 or TRBD2 (5 bases each). This CDR3 region has 18 residues. V shed 11 bases and J shed 0 bases, with 29 bases lying between them. CDR1 is MDHEN, CDR2 SYDVKM, per germline. CDR3: CAATPGTRGRISSYEQYF. CDR3 in DNA: TGTGCCGCGACCCCGGGGACGAGAGGGAGAATCAGCTCCTACGAGCAGTACTTC.

This clonotype has a count of ten or more. The rearrangement uses TRBV11-2 and TRBJ1-1, with no clear D. The ends were cut back, 2 bases at V and 0 bases at J, with 13 bases in the middle. This CDR3 region has 16 residues. Germline loops: CDR1 SGHAT, CDR2 FQNNGV. CDR3 in DNA: TGTGCCAGCAGCTTAAGCCGGCAAGGCTTGAACACTGAAGCTTTCTTT. This sequence encodes CASSLSRQGLNTEAFF.

The rearrangement links TRBV28 to TRBJ1-1; a weak D match, TRBD1 (6 bases). CDR3 length: 13 amino acids. Deletions cut 6 bases from V and 11 bases from J, with 19 bases between. In germline, CDR1 is MDHEN, CDR2 SYDVKM. The CDR3 bases are TGTGCCAGCAGCCGTAACAGGGCGGGGGTGGCTTTCTTT. Protein product: CASSRNRAGVAFF. The variable domain in full, with the rest retrieved from reference TRBV28 and TRBJ1-1, is DVKVTQSSRYLVKRTGEKVFLECVQDMDHENMFWYRQDPGLGLRLIYFSYDVKMKEKGDIPEGYSVSREKKERFSLILESASTNQTSMYLCASSRNRAGVAFFGQGTRLTVV.

There are many counts of this clonotype. This sequence joins TRBV6-2 or TRBV6-3 and TRBJ2-2; D is unresolved. CDR1 and CDR2 (germline): MNHEY, SVGEGT. The CDR3 covers 11 residues. V lost 7 bases and J lost 1, with 1 base in between. CDR3 amino acids: CASMNTGELFF. The DNA of the CDR3 is TGTGCCAGCATGAACACCGGGGAGCTGTTTTTT.

This clonotype was counted many times. The chain employs TRBV29-1 and TRBJ1-2; maybe TRBD1 (6 bases). Germline CDR1 reads SQVTM; CDR2 reads ANQGSEA. The CDR3 loop spans 13 amino acids. V lost 6 bases to trimming and J lost 0 bases, with 11 bases between them. The CDR3 nucleotides read TGCAGCGTATTACAGGGCGCTAACTATGGCTACACCTTC. Protein sequence: CSVLQGANYGYTF.

There are many counts of this clonotype. The chain employs TRBV6-5 and TRBJ2-7, with a tentative D call TRBD2 (5 bases). The germline V gene encodes CDR1 MNHEY and CDR2 SVGAGI. Trimming stripped 0 bases from V and 0 bases from J, with 6 bases between. CDR3 length: 14 amino acids. The CDR3 region is CASSYSRGSYEQYF. As DNA, the CDR3 is TGTGCCAGCAGTTACTCTCGGGGCTCCTACGAGCAGTACTTC.

This sequence joins TRBV19 and TRBJ1-1; D remains unclear. This CDR3 is built from 14 residues. CDR1 is LNHDA, CDR2 SQIVND, per germline (reference sequence). With 0 bases removed from V and 1 base from J, the gap between germline ends came to 6 bases. CDR3 sequence: CASSIDRGNTEAFF. For the CDR3, the DNA is TGTGCCAGTAGTATAGACCGGGGGAACACTGAAGCTTTCTTT.

The sample holds many counts of this clonotype. The CDR3 region has the DNA TGTGCCAGCAGTCCCGTAGCGGGAGTGGGGAACATTCAGTACTTC. Encoded protein: CASSPVAGVGNIQYF. This chain connects TRBV6-5 to TRBJ2-4, with 9 bases that match TRBD2. The CDR3 extends over 15 amino acids. Germline V CDR1 and CDR2: MNHEY, SVGAGI. The trim removed 5 bases at V and 7 bases at J, leaving 9 bases unmatched.

This clonotype was counted many times. This chain connects TRBV27 to TRBJ1-5, with D perhaps matching TRBD1 (6 bases). This CDR3 is built from 17 residues. CDR1 and CDR2 (germline): MNHEY, SMNVEV (reference sequence). The V end lost 7 bases, the J end lost 1 base, and 20 bases lay between the germline ends. The CDR3 nucleotides are TGTGCCAGCATTTTCGGGGGGCGCGATTGGAGCAATCAGCCCCAGCATTTT. Protein: CASIFGGRDWSNQPQHF.

The chain joins TRBV12-3 or TRBV12-4 to TRBJ1-1, with D possibly TRBD1 on 5 matching bases. The CDR3 has 15 amino acids. V was trimmed by 7 bases and J by 3 bases, leaving 18 bases between them. CDR3 loop: CASTQTLQGYTEAFF. The CDR3 DNA follows: TGTGCCAGCACCCAAACCCTCCAGGGATACACTGAAGCTTTCTTT.

This clonotype has at least ten counts. The chain links TRBV12-3 or TRBV12-4 to TRBJ2-1; the D is unclear. Trimming took off 8 bases at V and 4 bases at J, with 15 bases between the two ends. The CDR3 totals 14 residues. The CDR3 sequence is CASLSRVHYNEQFF. As DNA, the CDR3 is TGTGCCAGCCTCTCTAGGGTGCATTACAATGAGCAGTTCTTC.

The rearrangement joins TRBV15 to TRBJ2-2; a possible D gene is TRBD1 (6 bases). Per the germline V gene, CDR1 is LNHNV and CDR2 is YYDKDF (reference sequence). The CDR3 covers 14 residues. Deletions cut 3 bases from V and 1 base from J, with 6 bases between. The CDR3 DNA reads as TGTGCCACCAGCAGGGGACAGAACACCGGGGAGCTGTTTTTT. Translated: CATSRGQNTGELFF.

The sample holds many counts of this clonotype. This chain connects TRBV12-3 or TRBV12-4 to TRBJ2-7; 10 nucleotides line up with TRBD2. The CDR3 is made up of 13 amino acids. The V gene end was trimmed by 4 bases and the J gene end by 9 bases; junction bases not matched to a gene: 6. The CDR3 DNA reads as TGTGCCAGCAGTTCTCTAGCGGGAGTAGCGCAGTACTTC. It is translated as CASSSLAGVAQYF.

The genes are TRBV27 and TRBJ2-2, with D perhaps TRBD2 (6 bases). Trimming pared 8 bases from V and 2 bases from J, leaving 15 bases between. The germline V gene has CDR1 MNHEY and CDR2 SMNVEV (reference sequence). The CDR3 consists of 15 residues. In nucleotides, the CDR3 is TGTGCCAGCGGGATTCTCGGGAGTAACACCGGGGAGCTGTTTTTT. This encodes CASGILGSNTGELFF.

This chain connects TRBV19 to TRBJ2-4; D is undetermined. CDR3 length: 15 residues. Germline V gene data show CDR1 as LNHDA and CDR2 as SQIVND (reference sequence). Trimming left V 5 bases short and J 6 bases short, with 17 bases between. CDR3 DNA sequence: TGTGCCAGTAGTTGGGTTGGCCCACCGGGAAACATTCAGTACTTC. Translation gives CASSWVGPPGNIQYF.

The V and J genes are TRBV11-1 and TRBJ2-1; maybe TRBD1 (6 bases). CDR1 is SGHAT, CDR2 FQDESV, per germline (reference sequence). CDR3 length: 17 residues. Trimming took off 10 bases at V and 0 bases at J, with 22 bases between the two ends. The CDR3 DNA reads TGTGCCAACGAGCCTGATACAGGGTCGGGCTCCTACAATGAGCAGTTCTTC. Protein product: CANEPDTGSGSYNEQFF.

This clonotype was picked up many times. The chain employs TRBV12-3 or TRBV12-4 and TRBJ2-7; 11 bases agree with TRBD1. The CDR3 length is 15 residues. V lost 7 bases and J lost 5; bases outside the gene matches: 10. Here the CDR3 reads CASTPGQGVVHEQYF. In DNA form, the CDR3 reads TGTGCCAGCACTCCGGGACAGGGGGTAGTCCACGAGCAGTACTTC.

V is TRBV6-1 and J is TRBJ2-6; 7 nucleotides agree with TRBD2. With V trimmed by 4 bases and J by 1 base, 1 base remained unmatched. CDR1 and CDR2 from the germline V gene are MNHNS and SASEGT. The CDR3 is made up of 15 amino acids. CDR3 sequence: CASSARESGANVLTF. The CDR3, as DNA: TGTGCCAGCAGTGCGCGGGAGTCTGGGGCCAACGTCCTGACTTTC.